The 30 T cell receptor beta chains reported below all come from one sample, sequenced in a study of regulatory T cells in long-lasting Graves disease. With iRepertoire HTBI primers and Arm-PCR of CDR3 regions, TCR beta libraries were built. One entry per CDR3 protein results from TCRdb running MiXCR on the multiplex PCR reads. The profile shows 350,000 to 450,000 distinct CDR3 sequences, around 23% of them singletons. The time point here: persistent/refractory GD, antithyroid drugs over 5 years with positive TRAb. Extracted PBMC RNA gave rise to the TCR library. The material was peripheral blood mononuclear cells (PBMCs), obtained when the disease was refractory, from a patient treated with antithyroid drugs. The receptors shown here come from a female donor with Graves disease.

This chain uses TRBV19 with TRBJ2-7; TRBD1 matches at 7 bases. The germline CDR1 and CDR2 sequences are LNHDA and SQIVND (reference sequence). This CDR3 comprises 16 residues. V shed 3 bases, J shed 2 bases, and the junction held 10 bases outside the gene matches. The CDR3 spells CASSMSWDSATYEQYF. The CDR3 coding sequence is TGTGCCAGTAGTATGAGTTGGGACAGCGCTACCTACGAGCAGTACTTC.

The V and J genes are TRBV4-1 and TRBJ2-2; D unresolved. CDR3 size: 14 residues. Germline CDR1 MGHRA, CDR2 YSYEKL. The ends were cut back, 7 bases at V and 0 bases at J, with 9 bases in the middle. The CDR3 is CASTLGPNTGELFF. The CDR3 DNA reads TGCGCCAGCACCCTGGGTCCGAACACCGGGGAGCTGTTTTTT.

This clonotype was recorded a few times. The CDR3: CASSFGASGGTDTQYF. The CDR3, as DNA: TGTGCCAGCAGTTTTGGGGCTAGTGGAGGCACAGATACGCAGTATTTT. The chain carries TRBV12-3 or TRBV12-4 and TRBJ2-3; D is perhaps TRBD1 (5 bases). Trimming stripped 3 bases from V and 1 base from J, with 14 bases between. CDR3 size: 16 residues.

This clonotype came up many times. This CDR3 reads CASSSSGHGTGELFF. As DNA, the CDR3 is TGTGCCAGCAGTTCATCAGGGCATGGCACCGGGGAGCTGTTTTTT. The genes are TRBV28 and TRBJ2-2, with a possible D match to TRBD1 (5 bases). The CDR3 totals 15 residues. Trimming took off 4 bases at V and 4 bases at J, with 13 bases between the two ends. The germline gives CDR1 MDHEN, CDR2 SYDVKM.

This clonotype showed up many times. The chain combines TRBV10-3 with TRBJ2-5; 7 nucleotides agree with TRBD1. V gave up 11 bases and J gave up 5 bases; unmatched junction bases: 11. There are 13 residues in the CDR3. Germline assignment: CDR1 ENHRY and CDR2 SYGVKD. The CDR3 DNA reads TGTGCCCACGCGCCAGGGGGTGGTGAGACCCAGTACTTC. It encodes CAHAPGGGETQYF.

The J gene is TRBJ1-6, the V gene TRBV9, with TRBD1 as a possible D gene (6 bases). V was pared by 8 bases and J by 0 bases, with 12 bases between. Germline CDR1 reads SGDLS; CDR2 reads YYNGEE. The length of the CDR3 is 15 residues. CDR3 bases: TGTGCCAGATCAGGGGTGAGCTCCTATAATTCACCCCTCCACTTT. Encoded protein: CARSGVSSYNSPLHF.

To note about this clonotype: Since a much larger clone is just one base distant, this may be a read error. The chain recombines TRBV5-6 with TRBJ2-2, with TRBD2 as a possible D gene (5 bases). Per germline, CDR1 SGHDT and CDR2 YYEEEE. This CDR3 is built from 13 residues. The CDR3 reads CVSSAGLGRELFF. The DNA for the CDR3 is TGTGTCAGCAGTGCCGGGCTCGGGAGGGAGCTGTTTTTT.

The rearrangement uses TRBV18 and TRBJ2-5; a weak D match, TRBD2 (6 bases). Germline CDR1 is KGHSH and CDR2 is LQKENI. This CDR3 spans 16 amino acids. The V end was cut by 0 bases, the J end by 1 base, with 12 bases between. CDR3 loop: CASSPPTGGSQETQYF. As DNA, the CDR3 is TGTGCCAGCTCACCACCCACCGGAGGGAGCCAAGAGACCCAGTACTTC. The full variable domain, its missing parts supplied by reference TRBV18 and TRBJ2-5, is NAGVMQNPRHLVRRRGQEARLRCSPMKGHSHVYWYRQLPEEGLKFMVYLQKENIIDESGMPKERFSAEFPKEGPSILRIQQVVRGDSAAYFCASSPPTGGSQETQYFGPGTRLLVL.

This CDR3 is CASSGTSGRATQYF. The CDR3 DNA is TGTGCCAGCAGCGGGACTAGCGGGAGGGCCACCCAGTACTTC. V usage is TRBV27 and J usage is TRBJ2-5; 16 nucleotides match TRBD2. The CDR3 runs 14 residues. Germline values: CDR1 MNHEY, CDR2 SMNVEV (reference sequence). Trimming at V came to 6 bases and at J to 8 bases, leaving 3 bases not matched to a gene.

This chain uses TRBV5-5 with TRBJ1-2; D call uncertain. CDR3 length: 14 amino acids. The germline V and J ends were trimmed by 2 bases and 4 bases, with 12 bases remaining between them. Germline values: CDR1 SGHKS, CDR2 YYEKEE (reference sequence). The DNA of the CDR3 is TGTGCCAGCAGCTTCCCCCCGGCTGGCTATGGCTACACCTTC. Its protein is CASSFPPAGYGYTF.

This clonotype was picked up many times. The chain carries TRBV2 and TRBJ1-2; D call uncertain. The CDR3 length is 12 residues. Germline CDR1 SNHLY, CDR2 FYNNEI. V lost 8 bases and J lost 8, with 15 bases in between. The CDR3 nucleotides read TGTGCCAGCCCCGGGGAGTATGGAGGCTACACCTTC. This translates into CASPGEYGGYTF.

This clonotype has a count of ten or more. The J gene is TRBJ2-2, the V gene TRBV19; no clear D. The CDR3 is 10 amino acids. V was trimmed by 6 bases and J by 8 bases, leaving 4 bases between them. Germline V lookup: CDR1 LNHDA, CDR2 SQIVND (reference sequence). In nucleotides, the CDR3 is TGTGCCAGTAGCGATGGGGAGCTGTTTTTT. Protein: CASSDGELFF.

With respect to this clonotype: The CDR3 carries no conserved terminal phenylalanine or tryptophan, so it likely arises from a read error. Here the CDR3 reads CSVGQGAYEQYS. For the CDR3, the DNA is TGCAGCGTGGGACAGGGGGCCTACGAGCAGTACTCC. This chain connects TRBV29-1 to TRBJ2-7; the match to TRBD1 covers 11 bases. This CDR3 is built from 12 residues. Losses at the gene ends were 6 bases for V and 2 bases for J; bases not matched to a gene: 0. Germline values: CDR1 SQVTM, CDR2 ANQGSEA.

This clonotype was seen at least ten times. The chain links TRBV11-2 to TRBJ2-7; 7 bases map to TRBD1. Unmatched junction bases numbered 3, after V lost 4 bases and J lost 3 bases. CDR1 is SGHAT, CDR2 FQNNGV, per germline. This CDR3 comprises 13 residues. For the CDR3, the DNA is TGTGCCAGCAGCTGGGGACAGCTCTACGAGCAGTACTTC. Protein sequence: CASSWGQLYEQYF.

This clonotype has more than one count but fewer than ten. The rearrangement links TRBV25-1 to TRBJ2-2; D uncertain. The ends were cut back, 4 bases at V and 7 bases at J, with 13 bases in the middle. The germline V gene has CDR1 MGHDK and CDR2 SYGVNS. CDR3 length: 14 amino acids. CDR3: CASSGLILGGELFF. The CDR3 DNA reads TGTGCCAGCAGTGGCCTAATCTTGGGCGGGGAGCTGTTTTTT.

For this clonotype: A junction boundary mismatches the germline segment, possibly from a read error. The V gene is TRBV7-2, the J gene TRBJ2-2; 9 positions match TRBD2. Germline-derived CDR1 and CDR2 are SGHTA and FQGNSA. The CDR3 spans 14 residues. In DNA, the CDR3 is TGTGCCAGCAGCCTGGGACTAGCTGGGGGGGCGCTGTTTTTT. Its translation: CASSLGLAGGALFF.

This clonotype has more than one count but fewer than ten. The V and J genes are TRBV5-6 and TRBJ1-1; no clear D gene. The CDR3 runs to 15 residues. V lost 4 bases to trimming and J lost 0 bases, with 13 bases between them. CDR1 SGHDT and CDR2 YYEEEE come from the germline V gene. CDR3 coding DNA: TGTGCCAGCAGCCGGGCCCTGATCATGAACACTGAAGCTTTCTTT. Its translation: CASSRALIMNTEAFF. Supplemented by reference TRBV5-6 and TRBJ1-1, the full variable domain reads DAGVTQSPTHLIKTRGQQVTLRCSPKSGHDTVSWYQQALGQGPQFIFQYYEEEERQRGNFPDRFSGHQFPNYSSELNVNALLLGDSALYLCASSRALIMNTEAFFGQGTRLTVV.

Only a few counts were recorded for this clonotype. The chain recombines TRBV6-1 with TRBJ1-1; 10 bases line up with TRBD1. Germline CDR1 and CDR2: MNHNS and SASEGT. This CDR3 is built from 14 residues. V lost 7 bases, J lost 0 bases, and 2 bases stayed unmatched. The CDR3 coding sequence is TGTGCCAGCAAGGGACAGGGGATGAACACTGAAGCTTTCTTT. It yields the protein CASKGQGMNTEAFF.

This clonotype was detected only a few times. The chain carries TRBV19 and TRBJ1-5; 9 nucleotides line up with TRBD1. The germline gives CDR1 LNHDA, CDR2 SQIVND (reference sequence). This CDR3 has 13 residues. Trimming at V came to 6 bases and at J to 9 bases, leaving 6 bases not matched to a gene. The CDR3 nucleotides read TGTGCCAGTAGCCCGGACAGGGGCCCGCCCCAGCATTTT. This sequence encodes CASSPDRGPPQHF.

CDR3 in DNA: TGTGCCAGCAGCCAAGGGACCAATAGCAATCAGCCCCAGCATTTT. Amino acid sequence: CASSQGTNSNQPQHF. This chain joins TRBV3-1 and TRBJ1-5; D not certain. Trimming cost V 1 base and J 0 bases, with 7 bases left between them. The CDR3 runs 15 residues. Germline V gene sequence: CDR1 LGHDT, CDR2 YNNKEL (reference sequence).

V is TRBV28 and J is TRBJ1-5; 9 bases line up with TRBD1. The germline gives CDR1 MDHEN, CDR2 SYDVKM. CDR3 length equals 15 residues. Trimming removed 5 bases from V and 6 bases from J; junction bases left unmatched: 8. The chain's CDR3 is CASSAGDRVVQPQHF. The DNA for the CDR3 is TGTGCCAGCAGTGCGGGGGACAGGGTTGTTCAGCCCCAGCATTTT.

This clonotype was observed a handful of times. The chain carries TRBV28 and TRBJ2-1; D may be TRBD2 (6 bases). CDR1 and CDR2 (germline): MDHEN, SYDVKM. The ends were cut back, 5 bases at V and 4 bases at J, with 12 bases in the middle. The CDR3 covers 14 residues. The CDR3 coding sequence is TGTGCCAGCAGTAACGGGGGTTCGTACAATGAGCAGTTCTTC. This encodes CASSNGGSYNEQFF.

Turning to this clonotype: A much larger clone differs by one base, so this may be a read error. This chain links TRBV20-1 with TRBJ1-1; D might be TRBD1 (5 bases). Germline V CDR1 and CDR2: DFQATT, SNEGSKA (reference sequence). The V end was cut by 5 bases, the J end by 5 bases, with 15 bases between. The CDR3 runs to 13 residues. The CDR3 DNA reads as TGCAGTGCTCGGAGGGACCATGAGACTGAAGCTTTCTTT. It encodes CSARRDHETEAFF.

In this sample, this clonotype turned up many times. The chain has TRBV28 and TRBJ2-7, with D maybe TRBD1 (6 bases). CDR3 length: 16 amino acids. Germline lookup yields CDR1 MDHEN and CDR2 SYDVKM. Trimming left V 5 bases short and J 1 base short, with 18 bases between. CDR3 nucleotides: TGTGCCAGCAGTCCTATGCCGGGACACGGGTCCTACGAGCAGTACTTC. It translates to CASSPMPGHGSYEQYF. The full variable domain, its missing parts supplied by reference TRBV28 and TRBJ2-7, is DVKVTQSSRYLVKRTGEKVFLECVQDMDHENMFWYRQDPGLGLRLIYFSYDVKMKEKGDIPEGYSVSREKKERFSLILESASTNQTSMYLCASSPMPGHGSYEQYFGPGTRLTVT.

The sample holds many counts of this clonotype. The CDR3 region has the DNA TGTGCCAGCAGTTCATCGGGACTAGCGGGAGCAACCGGGGAGCTGTTTTTT. This encodes CASSSSGLAGATGELFF. The chain carries TRBV28 and TRBJ2-2; 14 bases fit TRBD2. Germline V gives CDR1 MDHEN, CDR2 SYDVKM. The CDR3 loop spans 17 amino acids. J was trimmed by 5 bases and V by 4 bases; bases with no gene match: 6.

This clonotype was detected only a few times. The chain links TRBV6-1 to TRBJ2-1; possibly TRBD2 for D (7 bases). This CDR3 comprises 18 residues. Germline assignment: CDR1 MNHNS and CDR2 SASEGT. The V end was cut by 3 bases, the J end by 5 bases, with 23 bases between. Here the CDR3 DNA reads TGTGCCAGCAGTGACCCGTACAGGGCGCGGGAGCAAGACAATGAGCAGTTCTTC. Its protein is CASSDPYRAREQDNEQFF.

In its sample, this clonotype was seen many times. The chain employs TRBV4-1 and TRBJ1-2; D is undetermined. The V gene lost 0 bases and the J gene lost 5 bases, with 10 bases spanning the gap. The germline V gene has CDR1 MGHRA and CDR2 YSYEKL. The CDR3 totals 14 residues. CDR3 sequence: CASSQDFGFYGYTF. The CDR3, as DNA: TGCGCCAGCAGCCAAGATTTTGGATTTTATGGCTACACCTTC.

A few counts support this clonotype. The chain recombines TRBV7-6 with TRBJ2-7; the match to TRBD2 covers 8 bases. V trimming: 2 bases; J trimming: 5 bases; junction bases outside the gene matches: 5. This CDR3 is 14 amino acids long. The V gene's germline CDR1 is SGHVS and CDR2 FNYEAQ. The CDR3 protein is CASSLSGGADEQYF. The CDR3 coding sequence is TGTGCCAGCAGCTTATCGGGAGGGGCGGACGAGCAGTACTTC.

This clonotype appeared many times. The chain employs TRBV2 and TRBJ1-2; 7 bases line up with TRBD1. CDR3 length: 19 amino acids. J lost 2 bases, V lost 5 bases, and 20 bases had no gene match. CDR1 is SNHLY, CDR2 FYNNEI, per germline. The CDR3 nucleotides are TGTGCCAGCAGTCTTAGACAGGGTCGGATTGTGGACCTCAACTATGGCTACACCTTC. Its protein is CASSLRQGRIVDLNYGYTF. Combining the CDR3 with reference TRBV2 and TRBJ1-2 gives the whole variable domain EPEVTQTPSHQVTQMGQEVILRCVPISNHLYFYWYRQILGQKVEFLVSFYNNEISEKSEIFDDQFSVERPDGSNFTLKIRSTKLEDSAMYFCASSLRQGRIVDLNYGYTFGSGTRLTVV.

This clonotype was counted at least ten times. The chain couples TRBV2 to TRBJ2-7; D might be TRBD2 (6 bases). Trimming left V 6 bases short and J 4 bases short, with 7 bases between. The germline gives CDR1 SNHLY, CDR2 FYNNEI. The CDR3 runs 11 residues. In DNA form, the CDR3 reads TGTGCCAGCAGGGACTATTACGAGCAGTACTTC. Translation: CASRDYYEQYF.